This T cell receptor beta chain was identified during a study of blood T cells in healthy people across ages. For the study at large: Capture by template switching was about one barcoded beta molecule per two T cells. Notes on the study in general: Age advanced and TCR beta diversity per million T cells fell, roughly linearly. The unknown donor CMV status may have confounded expanded clonotype changes.

About this clonotype: Its antigen is unknown.

It was with a sample-barcoded 5' primer and a J-beta primer mix that a second PCR of about 6 to 11 cycles was run. Every molecule of cDNA carried a tag from a template-switch adaptor with 12 random nucleotides. TCRdb recomputed calls from the 5' RACE reads with MiXCR, one row per CDR3 protein. The profile shows over 950,000 distinct CDR3 sequences, 35% to 45% of them singletons. Germline V gene lookup returns CDR1 SGDLS and CDR2 YYNGEE. V lost 3 bases to trimming and J lost 4 bases; unmatched junction nucleotides: 2. This CDR3 is 14 amino acids long. The genes are TRBV9 and TRBJ2-1; 9 positions agree with TRBD1. Material for sequencing was blood. The sequence was collected from a man aged 18 to 30 in good health. The CDR3 nucleotides are TGTGCCAGCAGCGGGACAGGGGCGTACAATGAGCAGTTCTTC. Translation gives CASSGTGAYNEQFF.